Listed here is a single T cell receptor (beta chain). The target antigen is unknown. This sample is part of a study of cytomegalovirus exposure and HLA in healthy donors. The CDR3 covers 16 residues. Trimming left V 3 bases short and J 4 bases short, with 19 bases between. Germline V CDR1 and CDR2: SGHTA, FQGNSA. Amplification used 60 Vbeta primers and 13 Jbeta primers. Clones were read by immunoSEQ multiplex PCR, and TCRdb kept only the in-frame ones, dropping some. The sample records around 120,000 clones, around 77% being singletons. Whole-study results and caveats: Researchers counted 164 TCR beta chains as cytomegalovirus-associated.

The clonotype comes from a man aged 50-60 years in good health and CMV-seropositive. J is TRBJ2-7 and V is TRBV7-2; tentatively, D is TRBD2 (6 bases). Sequenced sample: PBMCs. The DNA for the CDR3 is TGTGCCAGCAGCTTGACGGCGGGAAGGGGTACATACGAGCAGTACTTC. The encoded protein is CASSLTAGRGTYEQYF.